Listed below are T cell receptor beta chains from one sample, sequenced in a study of cytomegalovirus exposure and HLA in healthy donors. The assay was immunoSEQ multiplex PCR, and TCRdb's table has in-frame clones only and misses some. The sample carries around 68,000 clones, roughly four fifths recorded once. Sequenced sample: PBMCs. The receptors were gathered from a woman in her 30s in good health and CMV-seropositive. The CDR3 runs from the conserved cysteine through the conserved F or W. A D gene is named only where the DNA matches it firmly. Where a row states a size, it is once, few, many or the class of an expanded clone; other rows omit it.

TRBD1	TRBV6-5	NA	TRBJ1-4	CASSLTTGGFEKLFF	TGTGCCAGCAGCCTCACGACAGGGGGCTTTGAAAAACTGTTTTTT
TRBD1	TRBV6-4	NA	TRBJ1-2	CASSRDRNYGYTF	TGTGCCAGCAGCAGGGACAGGAACTATGGCTACACCTTC
TRBD2	TRBV4-3	once	TRBJ2-3	CASSQEGGTSGRADTQYF	TGCGCCAGCAGCCAAGAGGGTGGGACTAGCGGGAGGGCAGATACGCAGTATTTT
NA	TRBV27	few	TRBJ1-1	CASSRGGTTEAFF	TGTGCCAGCAGTCGGGGGGGTACCACTGAAGCTTTCTTT
TRBD1	TRBV19	once	TRBJ2-3	CASSASGGTQYF	TGTGCCAGTAGTGCATCAGGGGGTACGCAGTATTTT
NA	TRBV21-1	NA	TRBJ2-5	CASSKDSFFQETQYF	TGTGCCAGCAGCAAGGACAGCTTCTTCCAAGAGACCCAGTACTTC
NA	TRBV19	NA	TRBJ2-2	CASRRDAGELFF	TGTGCCAGTAGGCGGGACGCTGGGGAGCTGTTTTTT
TRBD2	TRBV7-9	NA	TRBJ2-7	CASSSGLAGPYEQYF	TGTGCCAGCAGCTCGGGACTAGCGGGACCCTACGAGCAGTACTTC
TRBD1	TRBV25-1	NA	TRBJ2-5	CASSENRGRLETQYF	TGTGCCAGCAGTGAGAACAGGGGGCGCTTAGAGACCCAGTACTTC
NA	TRBV7-3	NA	TRBJ1-1	CASSLTGGGEAFF	TGTGCCAGCAGCTTAACAGGGGGTGGTGAAGCTTTCTTT